Described below is a single TCR beta chain sequence and its context. Its antigen remains unknown. CDR1 and CDR2 (germline): SGHRS, YFSETQ. The CDR3 runs 15 residues. V lost 4 bases and J 1 base, leaving 14 bases between the germline ends. cDNA libraries of TCR beta carried unique molecular identifiers. TCRdb reprocessed the PCR reads with MiXCR, giving one entry per CDR3 protein. The sample has about 540,000 distinct CDR3 sequences; around 34% are singletons. The data derive from a study of post-analysis software for immune sequencing data. Study-level points and caveats: Patients with multiple sclerosis recorded significantly lower normalized Chao1 diversity than controls, the study found. In patients, five or six TRBV segments were more frequent than in controls, with TRBV5-6, TRBV5-1 and TRBV20-1 among them.

This sequence was found in a girl aged 2-17 years with multiple sclerosis. The V call is TRBV5-1, the J call TRBJ2-5; a possible D gene is TRBD1 (6 bases). The material sequenced was blood. CDR3 region: CASSAPGTIQETQYF. CDR3 DNA: TGCGCCAGCAGCGCCCCCGGGACAATCCAAGAGACCCAGTACTTC.